Reported below is one T cell receptor (beta chain). Antigen specificity is unknown. The sample comes from a study of T cell responses to AZD1222 COVID-19 vaccine. Study-wide findings and caveats: Spike as a whole was targeted by vaccine-associated CD4 TCRs, dominant at 160-218 and 743-854. Clonal diversity was possibly underestimated; the donors were predominantly white British and more often female. At baseline, seropositivity was found in only a handful of AZD1222 recipients. Unmutated variant regions reportedly attract nearly half of all spike-specific TCRs.

The CDR3 is made up of 12 amino acids. The germline V gene encodes CDR1 SGHDN and CDR2 FVKESK. Trimming shortened V by 1 base and J by 9 bases, and 10 bases separated the two germline ends. Profiling relied on immunoSEQ multiplex PCR, and the TCRdb table lists in-frame clones only, not all of them. The profile covers 150,000 to 200,000 clones, with roughly 93% appearing a single time and 3% to 5% taken by the ten largest. V usage is TRBV14 and J usage is TRBJ2-7; D may be TRBD2 (5 bases). The origin of this receptor is an adult in good health. The material was peripheral blood, obtained on day 0 of AZD1222 vaccination. The CDR3 protein is CASSQVRGWQYF. CDR3 bases: TGTGCCAGCAGCCAAGTACGGGGATGGCAGTACTTC.